Listed below are T cell receptor beta chains from one sample, sequenced in a study of blood T cells in healthy people across ages. TCRdb called the 5' RACE reads again in MiXCR, with one record for every CDR3 protein. The sample contains about a million distinct CDR3 sequences, around two fifths of which appear only once. The specimen sequenced was blood. The receptors were gathered from a man aged 18 to 30 in good health. CDR3s include the opening cysteine and the closing phenylalanine or tryptophan. D genes are given only for firm matches. Clone size, where shown, is once, few, many, or a class for clones that have expanded.

J gene,clone size,D gene,V gene,CDR3 DNA,CDR3 protein
TRBJ2-1,NA,NA,TRBV20-1,TGCAGTGCTAGTCGGGTTTACAATGAGCAGTTCTTC,CSASRVYNEQFF
TRBJ1-2,NA,NA,TRBV5-6,TGTGCCAGCAGCTTGGCCTTCAGGGAGACTAACTATGGCTACACCTTC,CASSLAFRETNYGYTF
TRBJ2-1,few,TRBD2,TRBV29-1,TGCAGCGCTCCCTTGGGGGAGCGGGGGACGTATGAGCAGTTCTTC,CSAPLGERGTYEQFF
TRBJ2-1,NA,NA,TRBV12-3/TRBV12-4,TGTGCCAGCAGGGAGGGCGCAACAGGGAGCAATGAGCAGTTCTTC,CASREGATGSNEQFF
TRBJ2-3,NA,NA,TRBV4-2,TGTGCCAGCAGCCGACAGACAGGAGATACGCAGTATTTT,CASSRQTGDTQYF
TRBJ1-2,NA,NA,TRBV20-1,TGCAGTGCTAGAGACCCGGGACAAGCTAACTATGGCTACACCTTC,CSARDPGQANYGYTF
TRBJ1-2,few,NA,TRBV7-2,TGTGCCAACAGCCGGTCGTATCCTCCGACTAACTATGGCTACACCTTC,CANSRSYPPTNYGYTF
TRBJ1-1,few,NA,TRBV7-2,TGTGCCAGCAGCCTTAACCGGGAAGACACTGAAGCTTTCTTT,CASSLNREDTEAFF
TRBJ1-4,NA,TRBD1,TRBV6-6,TGTGCCAGCAGTCCGGGACAGGGGGACGAAAAACTGTTTTTT,CASSPGQGDEKLFF
TRBJ1-4,NA,NA,TRBV18,TGTGCCAGCTCACTCAAAAGACGGACCAGTAATGAAAAACTGTTTTTT,CASSLKRRTSNEKLFF
TRBJ1-2,NA,NA,TRBV3-1,TGTGCCAGCAGCCCGGAGACGTGGATCTATGGCTACACCTTC,CASSPETWIYGYTF
TRBJ1-6,NA,NA,TRBV7-2,TGTGCCAGCAGCTTAGAAGACAGGCCCAACTATAATTCACCCCTCCACTTT,CASSLEDRPNYNSPLHF
TRBJ1-2,NA,NA,TRBV7-9,TGTGCCAGCAGCCAGGACAGTTTTGGCTACACCTTC,CASSQDSFGYTF
TRBJ2-5,few,NA,TRBV25-1,TGTGCCAGCAGTGAATTCGGCGGGCCCGAGACCCAGTACTTC,CASSEFGGPETQYF
TRBJ2-5,few,NA,TRBV4-2,TGTGCCAGCAGTCAAAATATGGCAGAGACCCAGTACTTC,CASSQNMAETQYF
TRBJ1-1,NA,NA,TRBV20-1,TGCAGTGCCCTTATATTGGGCACTGAAGCTTTCTTT,CSALILGTEAFF
TRBJ2-6,few,NA,TRBV20-1,TGCAGTGCCACTGGCTCTGGGGCCAACGTCCTGACTTTC,CSATGSGANVLTF
TRBJ1-2,NA,NA,TRBV21-1,TGTGCCAGCAGCAGACGACAGGGACCTAACTATGGCTACACCTTC,CASSRRQGPNYGYTF
TRBJ2-3,few,NA,TRBV27,TGTGCCAGCAGTTTAGACGCAGGGCTCGATACGCAGTATTTT,CASSLDAGLDTQYF
TRBJ1-2,few,NA,TRBV30,TGTGCCTGGAGTGCACGCCTCGGGTATGGCTACACCTTC,CAWSARLGYGYTF
TRBJ2-3,NA,NA,TRBV9,TGTGCCAGCAGCCCCCGTCCAAAGTTTGGCACAGATACGCAGTATTTT,CASSPRPKFGTDTQYF
TRBJ2-1,NA,NA,TRBV3-1,TGTGCCAGCAGCCGTACCACAGGGTTCAAGATGCATGAGCAGTTCTTC,CASSRTTGFKMHEQFF
TRBJ2-3,few,TRBD2,TRBV27,TGTGCCAGCAGTTTATTATGGTTAGCGGGGGGCCTCCACACAGATACGCAGTATTTT,CASSLLWLAGGLHTDTQYF
TRBJ1-2,NA,NA,TRBV12-5,TGTGCTAGTGGTTTGAGACGGTGGGGCTACACCTTC,CASGLRRWGYTF
TRBJ2-1,NA,TRBD2,TRBV20-1,TGCAGTGCCATACTAGCGGCAAGAAAAGAGACCCAGTTCTTC,CSAILAARKETQFF
TRBJ1-2,few,NA,TRBV29-1,TGCAGCGTCGAAGGGACGGCCCTTAACTATGGCTACACCTTC,CSVEGTALNYGYTF
TRBJ1-2,few,TRBD1,TRBV19,TGTGCCAGTAATACAGGGGATAACGGCTACACCTTC,CASNTGDNGYTF
TRBJ2-4,NA,NA,TRBV28,TGTGCCAGCAGTGTACGGCTAGCCAAAAACATTCAGTACTTC,CASSVRLAKNIQYF
TRBJ2-3,NA,NA,TRBV20-1,TGCAGTGCCAGACGGTTCCAGGCGTCGGTTGGGGCGCAGTATTTT,CSARRFQASVGAQYF
TRBJ1-1,NA,NA,TRBV29-1,TGCAGCGTTGAAGGCGGGGGCTGGTATGGCACTGAAGCTTTCTTT,CSVEGGGWYGTEAFF
TRBJ1-5,few,TRBD1,TRBV7-9,TGTGCCAGCAGTCGAGGGACAGCTAGCAATCAGCCCCAGCATTTT,CASSRGTASNQPQHF
TRBJ1-5,many,NA,TRBV7-2,TGTGCCAGCAGCTCCGGATATCAGCCCCAGCATTTT,CASSSGYQPQHF
TRBJ1-1,NA,NA,TRBV5-6,TGTGCCAGCAGCTTGGACAGGCGGTTAGCTTTCTTT,CASSLDRRLAFF
TRBJ2-7,NA,NA,TRBV24-1,TGTGCCACCAGTGATTTGCAGGGTACACTCTCCTACAATGAGCAGTACTTC,CATSDLQGTLSYNEQYF
TRBJ2-7,few,NA,TRBV11-1,TGTGCCAGCTCCTCCAGCCACGAGCAGTACTTC,CASSSSHEQYF
TRBJ1-1,NA,TRBD1,TRBV11-2,TGTGCCAGCAGAACCGGGACAGGGGGCCCCATGAACACTGAAGCTTTCTTT,CASRTGTGGPMNTEAFF
TRBJ1-2,NA,NA,TRBV29-1,TGCAGCGTTGAAGATCGATATGGCTACACCTTC,CSVEDRYGYTF
TRBJ2-7,NA,TRBD1,TRBV29-1,TGCAGCGCAACTAGGGCGACAGGGGCCTCTTACGAGCAGTACTTC,CSATRATGASYEQYF
TRBJ2-2,NA,NA,TRBV20-1,TGCAGTGCCCCCGACATTACCGGGGAGCTGTTTTTT,CSAPDITGELFF
TRBJ1-2,few,NA,TRBV5-6,TGTGCCAGCAGCTTGGTTTCTGCAGGAACCTATGGCTACACCTTC,CASSLVSAGTYGYTF
TRBJ2-2,NA,TRBD1,TRBV10-3,TGTGCCATCGGGACAGGGGCTTCCACCGGGGAGCTGTTTTTT,CAIGTGASTGELFF
TRBJ1-3,NA,NA,TRBV7-9,TGTTCCAGCAGCATCCACCAAGACGCCATATATTTT,CSSSIHQDAIYF
TRBJ1-1,few,NA,TRBV30,TGTGCCTGGAGTACAGCCTATGAAGCTTTCTTT,CAWSTAYEAFF
TRBJ2-1,NA,TRBD1,TRBV6-1,TGTGTCAGCAGTGAACAGACAGGGGTGGCAAATGAGCAGTTCTTC,CVSSEQTGVANEQFF